Listed below are T cell receptor beta chains from one sample, sequenced in a study of blood T cell repertoires in COVID-19. Sequencing used immunoSEQ multiplex PCR; TCRdb keeps in-frame clones, though not all of them. This table holds fewer than 250,000 clones, approximately 84% found once. The sequenced sample consisted of peripheral blood. These receptors all stem from a woman aged 70 to 79 with active or convalescent COVID-19. CDR3s include the opening cysteine and the closing phenylalanine or tryptophan. The order of the fields is D gene, V gene, J gene, clone size, CDR3 length, CDR3 DNA, CDR3 protein. D genes are given only for firm matches. Rows give clone size only sometimes, using once, few, many, or a class for an expanded clone.

TRBD2	TRBV29-1	TRBJ2-5	.	15	TGCAGCGGTGGACTAGCGGGAGGTGGAGTGAAGACCCAGTACTTC	CSGGLAGGGVKTQYF
TRBD2	TRBV28	TRBJ2-1	.	16	TGTGCCAGCAGTTTAAACGGACTAGCGTCGTACAATGAGCAGTTCTTC	CASSLNGLASYNEQFF
.	TRBV27	TRBJ2-2	.	16	TGTGCCAGCAGTTCGACCAGGGTAGCGAACACCGGGGAGCTGTTTTTT	CASSSTRVANTGELFF
.	TRBV5-1	TRBJ2-7	.	13	TGCGCCAGCTCCCGGGGGGCCCCCTACGAGCAGTACTTC	CASSRGAPYEQYF
.	TRBV27	TRBJ2-5	.	15	TGTGCCAGCAGCCCCCAGCCCGGTCCAGGAGGGGCCCAGTACTTC	CASSPQPGPGGAQYF
TRBD1	TRBV5-4	TRBJ1-6	few	15	TGTGCCAGCAGCTCCCGGGACAGGGATTCTTCACCCCTCCACTTT	CASSSRDRDSSPLHF
.	TRBV28	TRBJ1-5	.	15	TGTGCCAGCAGTTCGGGAGCCCAGGGCAATCAGCCCCAGCATTTT	CASSSGAQGNQPQHF
.	TRBV7-2	TRBJ2-5	.	13	TGTGCCAGCAGCATCGACAGGCGGGAGACCCAGTACTTC	CASSIDRRETQYF
TRBD2	TRBV7-9	TRBJ2-2	once	17	TGTGCCAGCAGCTCCCGGAGACTAGCGGGAGAAGCCGGGGAGCTGTTTTTT	CASSSRRLAGEAGELFF
.	TRBV6-2/TRBV6-3	TRBJ2-1	.	15	TGTGCCAGCAGTGCGGACCCAGGGCCCTACAATGAGCAGTTCTTC	CASSADPGPYNEQFF
.	TRBV18	TRBJ2-1	once	13	TGTGCCAGCTCACCACCGGAGTATAATGAGCAGTTCTTC	CASSPPEYNEQFF
.	TRBV5-1	TRBJ2-4	.	15	TGCGCCAGCAGCTTGACTGGGGCGGCCAAAAACATTCAGTACTTC	CASSLTGAAKNIQYF
.	TRBV7-2	TRBJ1-2	few	13	TGTGCCAGCAGCTTGAGGACACTCTACGGCTACACCTTC	CASSLRTLYGYTF
.	TRBV7-9	TRBJ2-1	.	14	TGTGCCAGCACCCCAGGGGAGTCTAGACATGAGCAGTTCTTC	CASTPGESRHEQFF
.	TRBV2	TRBJ2-4	.	15	TGTGCCAGCAGTCCCGACAGACTAGCCAAAAACATTCAGTACTTC	CASSPDRLAKNIQYF
.	TRBV10-3	TRBJ2-7	.	13	TGTGCCATCAGCAGCCCCGGGGTCTACGAGCAGTACTTC	CAISSPGVYEQYF
TRBD1	TRBV2	TRBJ1-2	.	13	TGTGCCAGCAGTGACAGGGGGCATGGTGGCTACACCTTC	CASSDRGHGGYTF
TRBD1	TRBV2	TRBJ2-7	few	13	TGTGCCAGCCTGGGACAGGCTTCCTACGAGCAGTACTTC	CASLGQASYEQYF
.	TRBV7-9	TRBJ2-3	.	17	TGTGCCAGCAGCTTAGCTTCCCTTGGCTCTAGCACAGATACGCAGTATTTT	CASSLASLGSSTDTQYF
.	TRBV9	TRBJ1-6	.	14	TGTGCCAGCAGCGCCGGGACACTTGTCTCACCCCTCCACTTT	CASSAGTLVSPLHF
TRBD1	TRBV3-1/TRBV3-2	TRBJ2-2	once	15	TGTGCCAGCAGCCCTCGCAGGGGGCCGACCGGGGAGCTGTTTTTT	CASSPRRGPTGELFF
TRBD2	TRBV2	TRBJ2-1	.	14	TGTGCCAGCAGTCCGGCGGGAGGGAACAATGAGCAGTTCTTC	CASSPAGGNNEQFF
TRBD2	TRBV4-1	TRBJ2-7	.	14	TGCGCCAGCAGTAGGGCGGGAGGCTACTACGAGCAGTACTTC	CASSRAGGYYEQYF
TRBD1	TRBV18	TRBJ1-4	.	16	TGTGCCAGCTCACCAAAAACCGGGACAGTAAATGAAAAACTGTTTTTT	CASSPKTGTVNEKLFF
.	TRBV19	TRBJ2-4	many	14	TGTGCCAGTAGTATCGGCAGGGACTTATACATTCAGTACTTC	CASSIGRDLYIQYF
.	TRBV18	TRBJ2-6	.	17	TGTGCCAGCTCACCTTCGACGGGGGTAGTCGGGGCCAACGTCCTGACTTTC	CASSPSTGVVGANVLTF
TRBD1	TRBV6-5	TRBJ2-2	once	14	TGTGCCAGCAGCACAGGGGAGAACACCGGGGAGCTGTTTTTT	CASSTGENTGELFF
TRBD1	TRBV6-2/TRBV6-3	TRBJ2-7	.	14	TGTGCCAGCAGTTTCGGACAGGGCTACTACGAGCAGTACTTC	CASSFGQGYYEQYF